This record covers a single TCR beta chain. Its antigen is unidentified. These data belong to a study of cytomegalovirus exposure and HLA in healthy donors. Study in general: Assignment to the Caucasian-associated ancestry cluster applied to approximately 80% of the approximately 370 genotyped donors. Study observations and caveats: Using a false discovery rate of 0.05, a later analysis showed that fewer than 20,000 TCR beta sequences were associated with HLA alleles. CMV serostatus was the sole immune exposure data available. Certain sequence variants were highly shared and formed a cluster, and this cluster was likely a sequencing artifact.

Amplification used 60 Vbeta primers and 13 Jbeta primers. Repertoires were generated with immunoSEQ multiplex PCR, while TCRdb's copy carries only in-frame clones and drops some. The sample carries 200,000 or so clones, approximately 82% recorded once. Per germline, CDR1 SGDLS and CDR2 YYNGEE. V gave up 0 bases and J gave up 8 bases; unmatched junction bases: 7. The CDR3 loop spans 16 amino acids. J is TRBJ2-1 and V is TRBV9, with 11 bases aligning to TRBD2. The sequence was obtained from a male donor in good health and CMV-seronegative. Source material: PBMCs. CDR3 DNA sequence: TGTGCCAGCAGCGTAGCTAGACTAGCGGGAACAGATGAGCAGTTCTTC. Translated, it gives CASSVARLAGTDEQFF.